These 4 T cell receptor beta chains were sequenced from one sample in a study of blood T cell repertoires in COVID-19. Only in-frame clones appear in the TCRdb table, and some are missing; sequencing was by immunoSEQ multiplex PCR. The sample has roughly 97,000 clones, about nine tenths seen once; the top ten hold 1.7%. The material sequenced was peripheral blood. The receptors shown here come from a man aged 55 to 70 with acute or convalescent COVID-19.

With regard to this clone: The sample has other DNA sequences that encode this CDR3 too. The J gene is TRBJ1-2, the V gene TRBV9; unclear D gene. Looked up from germline, CDR1 is SGDLS and CDR2 is YYNGEE. The CDR3 loop spans 13 amino acids. Trimming removed 4 bases at V and 1 base at J, with 8 bases between. The CDR3 nucleotides read TGTGCCAGCAGCCCGCGAGGTAACTATGGCTACACCTTC. Residues: CASSPRGNYGYTF.

This clone was counted a single time. The CDR3 here is CASSQTTRDGRGGGYTF. The CDR3 DNA reads TGTGCCAGCAGCCAAACTACTAGGGACGGTCGGGGAGGAGGCTACACCTTC. This chain joins TRBV3-1 (or the pseudogene TRBV3-2) and TRBJ1-2; perhaps TRBD1 as D (5 bases). The CDR3 spans 17 residues. Trimming pared 2 bases from V and 8 bases from J, leaving 24 bases between. Germline V lookup: CDR1 LGHDT, CDR2 YNNKEL (reference sequence).

The V call is TRBV19, the J call TRBJ1-2; TRBD1 agrees at 8 bases. Unmatched junction bases numbered 10, after V lost 6 bases and J lost 4 bases. The CDR3 runs 15 residues. The V gene's germline CDR1 is LNHDA and CDR2 SQIVND (reference sequence). CDR3 region: CASRDRDEYSYGYTF. In DNA form, the CDR3 reads TGTGCCAGTAGGGACAGGGACGAGTATAGCTATGGCTACACCTTC.

The J gene is TRBJ1-1, the V gene TRBV5-1; no firm D call. Trimming left V 1 base short and J 8 bases short, with 15 bases between. There are 14 residues in the CDR3. Germline CDR1 SGHRS, CDR2 YFSETQ. In nucleotides, the CDR3 is TGCGCCAGCAGCTTGCAGGCCCACACTGAGGAAGCTTTCTTT. This gives the protein CASSLQAHTEEAFF.